The 27 T cell receptor beta chains presented below share a single source sample, sequenced in a study of vaccination and CD4 T cells after COVID-19. The Oncomine TCR Beta short-read assay was applied to DNA of cultured CD4+ T cells. MiXCR, run by TCRdb on the PCR reads, gives a single entry per CDR3 protein. The sample consists of around 10,000 distinct CDR3 sequences, around 57% of them appearing once. Treatment noted: roughly 10-day PBMC culture with coronavirus spike peptide pools or control peptides (ViraFEST assay). Their cognate antigens are unknown. The sample taken for sequencing was CD4+ T cells from blood, cultured in vitro. Receptor source: a human donor who had recovered from COVID-19.

The rearrangement joins TRBV20-1 to TRBJ2-7, with D maybe TRBD2 (6 bases). The CDR3 sequence is 13 residues long. Trimming removed 5 bases at V and 4 bases at J, with 15 bases between. Germline V gives CDR1 DFQATT, CDR2 SNEGSKA (reference sequence). The CDR3 region is CSARGTFIYEQYF. Here the CDR3 DNA reads TGCAGTGCTCGCGGGACGTTCATTTACGAGCAGTACTTC.

In its sample, this clonotype was seen a few times. This rearrangement joins TRBV19 to TRBJ2-2; D is perhaps TRBD1 (6 bases). Germline V lookup: CDR1 LNHDA, CDR2 SQIVND (reference sequence). The CDR3 has 16 amino acids. V shed 5 bases and J shed 0 bases, with 13 bases lying between them. The CDR3 loop reads CASSGQSLANTGELFF. The DNA for the CDR3 is TGTGCCAGTAGTGGACAGAGTCTCGCGAACACCGGGGAGCTGTTTTTT.

The chain couples TRBV20-1 to TRBJ1-2; D perhaps matches TRBD1 (6 bases). The CDR3 runs to 14 residues. V was clipped by 1 base and J by 1 base, with 10 bases between them. Germline values: CDR1 DFQATT, CDR2 SNEGSKA (reference sequence). CDR3 loop: CSARVGQRNYGYTF. As DNA, the CDR3 is TGCAGTGCTAGAGTCGGACAGCGTAACTATGGCTACACCTTC.

This clonotype was picked up one time. The rearrangement joins TRBV6-1 to TRBJ2-7, with 7 bases fitting TRBD1. Looked up from germline, CDR1 is MNHNS and CDR2 is SASEGT. The CDR3 is 15 amino acids. Losses at the gene ends were 3 bases for V and 1 base for J; bases not matched to a gene: 6. CDR3 DNA sequence: TGTGCCAGCAGTGATTCCGGGACAGTGTCCTACGAGCAGTACTTC. It is translated as CASSDSGTVSYEQYF.

J is TRBJ2-7 and V is TRBV7-9, with TRBD1 matching 7 bases. The germline CDR1 and CDR2 sequences are SEHNR and FQNEAQ (reference sequence). The trim removed 5 bases at V and 3 bases at J, leaving 7 bases unmatched. This CDR3 region has 14 residues. The CDR3 DNA is TGTGCCAGCAGCCAGGGGGTTTTGGGCTACGAGCAGTACTTC. Encoded protein: CASSQGVLGYEQYF.

The genes are TRBV30 and TRBJ1-2; possible D gene TRBD1, 6 bases. The V gene lost 0 bases and the J gene lost 2 bases, with 13 bases spanning the gap. Germline V gene lookup returns CDR1 GTSNPN and CDR2 SVGIG (reference sequence). The CDR3 runs 15 residues. The CDR3 reads CAWSVAQGPNYGYTF. CDR3 coding DNA: TGTGCCTGGAGTGTAGCCCAGGGGCCCAACTATGGCTACACCTTC.

V gene TRBV20-1 combines with J gene TRBJ2-3; no reliable D call. From germline, CDR1 is DFQATT and CDR2 SNEGSKA (reference sequence). This CDR3 contains 10 residues. V lost 5 bases to trimming and J lost 1 base, with 1 base between them. The CDR3 protein is CSAGTDTQYF. The CDR3 DNA is TGCAGTGCTGGCACAGATACGCAGTATTTT.

The chain recombines TRBV6-1 with TRBJ1-6, with TRBD1 as a possible D gene (5 bases). Trimming removed 6 bases from V and 5 bases from J, with 11 bases in between. The CDR3 contains 14 residues. Germline V lookup: CDR1 MNHNS, CDR2 SASEGT. DNA for the CDR3: TGTGCCAGCAGCTCCGGGACGGATAATTCACCCCTCCACTTT. Translating it yields CASSSGTDNSPLHF.

The gene calls are TRBV28 and TRBJ2-7; D call uncertain. This CDR3 contains 14 residues. Germline CDR1 MDHEN, CDR2 SYDVKM. Trimming pared 7 bases from V and 2 bases from J, leaving 15 bases between. CDR3 nucleotides: TGTGCCAGCATCGATAGTGTTTTCCCCTACGAGCAGTACTTC. This gives the protein CASIDSVFPYEQYF.

On this clonotype: A read error may account for a junction end that differs from germline. The chain joins TRBV7-9 to TRBJ2-7, with D maybe TRBD2 (6 bases). CDR1 SEHNR and CDR2 FQNEAQ come from the germline V gene (reference sequence). The CDR3 extends over 15 amino acids. The chain's CDR3 is CASSLSRGANYGQYF. CDR3 sequence (DNA): TGTGCCAGCAGCTTATCCCGCGGGGCCAACTACGGGCAGTACTTC.

V gene TRBV28 combines with J gene TRBJ2-5; a weak D match, TRBD2 (6 bases). This CDR3 is built from 13 residues. CDR1 is MDHEN, CDR2 SYDVKM, per germline. The ends were cut back, 8 bases at V and 5 bases at J, with 15 bases in the middle. The chain's CDR3 is CASWGVGWETQYF. CDR3 nucleotides: TGTGCCAGCTGGGGGGTGGGGTGGGAGACCCAGTACTTC.

The chain links TRBV11-3 to TRBJ1-2; 8 nucleotides match TRBD1. Germline CDR1 and CDR2: SGHNT and YENEEA. V lost 5 bases, J lost 7 bases, and 9 bases stayed unmatched. The CDR3 is made up of 14 amino acids. This CDR3 reads CASSPGTGALGYTF. For the CDR3, the DNA is TGTGCCAGCAGCCCCGGGACAGGTGCCCTTGGCTACACCTTC.

The J gene is TRBJ1-2, the V gene TRBV27; TRBD1 agrees at 8 bases. Germline lookup yields CDR1 MNHEY and CDR2 SMNVEV (reference sequence). This CDR3 is built from 16 residues. J was trimmed by 7 bases and V by 3 bases; bases with no gene match: 13. CDR3 region: CASSLDRAPSLVGYTF. The CDR3 DNA sequence: TGTGCCAGCAGTTTGGACAGGGCCCCATCGCTGGTTGGCTACACCTTC.

There are a few counts of this clonotype. The chain carries TRBV24-1 and TRBJ2-3; 8 bases line up with TRBD1. The CDR3 has 15 amino acids. Germline V lookup: CDR1 KGHDR, CDR2 SFDVKD. J lost 5 bases, V lost 3 bases, and 6 bases had no gene match. CDR3 nucleotides: TGTGCCACCAGTGATGTGACAGGGGTGGGAGATACGCAGTATTTT. This encodes CATSDVTGVGDTQYF.

The chain has TRBV20-1 and TRBJ2-5; 9 nucleotides match TRBD2. The CDR3 is 15 residues long. With 2 bases clipped from V and 4 bases from J, the junction kept 8 bases outside the gene matches. The germline V gene encodes CDR1 DFQATT and CDR2 SNEGSKA (reference sequence). The CDR3 here is CSARPTSGYGETQYF. CDR3 coding DNA: TGCAGTGCTAGACCGACTAGCGGCTATGGAGAGACCCAGTACTTC.

The J gene is TRBJ2-7, the V gene TRBV19; 7 nucleotides line up with TRBD1. This CDR3 has 16 amino acids. CDR1 LNHDA and CDR2 SQIVND come from the germline V gene (reference sequence). The junction had 15 bases not matched to a gene; V was cut back by 4 bases and J by 6 bases. This chain's CDR3 is CASSTVSQGLAPEQYF. In nucleotides, the CDR3 is TGTGCCAGTAGTACCGTCTCACAGGGGCTAGCACCCGAGCAGTACTTC.

The chain combines TRBV6-5 with TRBJ1-2; the D gene is possibly TRBD1 (5 bases). Trimming stripped 2 bases from V and 4 bases from J, with 11 bases between. CDR3 length: 14 amino acids. Germline V lookup: CDR1 MNHEY, CDR2 SVGAGI. This CDR3 reads CASSYPGAGYGYTF. Here the CDR3 DNA reads TGTGCCAGCAGTTACCCTGGGGCGGGCTATGGCTACACCTTC.

The chain links TRBV27 to TRBJ2-2; a weak D match, TRBD1 (6 bases). Germline V gene data show CDR1 as MNHEY and CDR2 as SMNVEV (reference sequence). Deletions cut 3 bases from V and 7 bases from J, with 18 bases between. This CDR3 is 16 amino acids long. CDR3 in DNA: TGTGCCAGCAGTTTTCTACAGGGTAGTCGTGGCGGGGAGCTGTTTTTT. This encodes CASSFLQGSRGGELFF.

This chain joins TRBV2 and TRBJ2-3; 8 positions agree with TRBD2. Trimming removed 8 bases from V and 1 base from J; junction bases left unmatched: 2. This CDR3 spans 13 amino acids. The V gene's germline CDR1 is SNHLY and CDR2 FYNNEI. CDR3 loop: CASRGGRTDTQYF. The CDR3 region has the DNA TGTGCCAGCCGGGGGGGACGCACAGATACGCAGTATTTT.

By share, this clonotype ranks as large (0.1 to 1%). The gene calls are TRBV7-2 and TRBJ1-4; 7 bases are shared with TRBD1. CDR3 length equals 15 residues. Germline V gives CDR1 SGHTA, CDR2 FQGNSA. V shed 5 bases, J shed 7 bases, and the junction held 10 bases outside the gene matches. CDR3 amino acids: CASSTRQGGSEKLFF. DNA of the CDR3: TGTGCCAGCAGCACCCGACAGGGAGGAAGTGAAAAACTGTTTTTT.

This clonotype was seen a handful of times. The chain joins TRBV20-1 to TRBJ2-2, with a weak D call TRBD2 (5 bases). V was shortened by 4 bases and J by 4 bases, with 10 bases between the two germline ends. The CDR3 length is 13 residues. CDR1 and CDR2 (germline): DFQATT, SNEGSKA (reference sequence). CDR3 sequence: CSANDLATGELFF. CDR3 DNA sequence: TGCAGTGCTAACGACCTAGCCACCGGGGAGCTGTTTTTT.

The chain joins TRBV23-1 to TRBJ1-4; D call uncertain. TRBV23-1 is marked as an open reading frame, function uncertain. Trimming pared 0 bases from V and 7 bases from J, leaving 3 bases between. The CDR3 has 12 residues. CDR3 in amino acids: CASSQSGEKLFF. The CDR3 DNA reads as TGCGCCAGCAGTCAATCGGGTGAAAAACTGTTTTTT.

This chain joins TRBV20-1 and TRBJ2-7, with a weak D call TRBD1 (6 bases). The ends were cut back, 6 bases at V and 3 bases at J, with 12 bases in the middle. Germline V gene data show CDR1 as DFQATT and CDR2 as SNEGSKA (reference sequence). CDR3 size: 12 residues. In DNA, the CDR3 is TGCAGTGCCGAGGCGGACAGCTACGAGCAGTACTTC. As protein: CSAEADSYEQYF.

This chain connects TRBV6-5 to TRBJ1-3, with D unclear. The V and J ends lost 0 bases and 0 bases respectively, with 12 bases between them. Per germline, CDR1 MNHEY and CDR2 SVGAGI. This CDR3 region has 17 residues. CDR3 in amino acids: CASSYSPPGNSGNTIYF. The CDR3 DNA sequence: TGTGCCAGCAGTTACTCGCCCCCCGGGAACTCTGGAAACACCATATATTTT.

The J gene is TRBJ1-2, the V gene TRBV27, with 7 bases lining up with TRBD1. Germline loops: CDR1 MNHEY, CDR2 SMNVEV (reference sequence). Germline trimming cut 5 bases from V and 2 bases from J; bases unmatched to any gene: 11. The CDR3 length is 16 residues. The CDR3 nucleotides are TGTGCCAGCAGTGAAAAACTACAGGGGCTGAACTATGGCTACACCTTC. Protein: CASSEKLQGLNYGYTF.

This sequence joins TRBV5-1 and TRBJ2-3, with TRBD2 matching 7 bases. Trimming took 2 bases from V and 4 from J; bases not matched to a gene: 4. The germline V gene encodes CDR1 SGHRS and CDR2 YFSETQ. There are 14 residues in the CDR3. This chain's CDR3 is CASSFGLEADTQYF. As DNA, the CDR3 is TGCGCCAGCAGCTTCGGACTAGAGGCAGATACGCAGTATTTT.

The J gene is TRBJ1-1, the V gene TRBV7-2; 7 bases agree with TRBD1. The CDR3 contains 13 residues. Germline CDR1 is SGHTA and CDR2 is FQGNSA. Losses at the gene ends were 6 bases for V and 4 bases for J; bases not matched to a gene: 5. The CDR3 protein is CASRVGGGTEAFF. The CDR3 nucleotides read TGTGCCAGCAGAGTAGGGGGCGGCACTGAAGCTTTCTTT.